Listed below are T cell receptor beta chains from one sample, sequenced in a study of technical replicates of blood from a few donors. TCRdb's table, derived via immunoSEQ multiplex PCR, lists solely in-frame clones and lacks some. The table includes about 100,000 clones, about 94% detected once. Sequencing used T cells isolated from PBMCs. These receptors were taken from a human donor in good health. Each CDR3 is given with its conserved first and last residue. The D gene is left open where the match is weak. Expanded clones are given a class, and other clones once, few, many or no size at all.

d_call: TRBD2
clone_size: .
j_call: TRBJ2-3
cdr3_length: 16
v_call: TRBV27
cdr3_aa: CASGRGLAGFTDTQYF
cdr3_nt: TGTGCCAGCGGAAGGGGACTAGCGGGATTCACAGATACGCAGTATTTT

d_call: .
clone_size: .
j_call: TRBJ1-2
cdr3_length: 16
v_call: TRBV11-2
cdr3_aa: CASSLSTGNSNYGYTF
cdr3_nt: TGTGCCAGCAGCTTATCGACGGGAAATTCCAACTATGGCTACACCTTC

d_call: .
clone_size: .
j_call: TRBJ2-7
cdr3_length: 12
v_call: TRBV28
cdr3_aa: CASSLGEYEQYF
cdr3_nt: TGTGCCAGCAGTTTAGGGGAGTACGAGCAGTACTTC

d_call: .
clone_size: .
j_call: TRBJ1-1
cdr3_length: 14
v_call: TRBV7-3
cdr3_aa: CASSPAGVNTEAFF
cdr3_nt: TGTGCCAGCAGCCCGGCAGGGGTGAACACTGAAGCTTTCTTT

d_call: .
clone_size: .
j_call: TRBJ2-1
cdr3_length: 15
v_call: TRBV6-1
cdr3_aa: CASSGRGGAYNEQFF
cdr3_nt: TGTGCCAGCAGCGGTAGAGGGGGAGCCTACAATGAGCAGTTCTTC

d_call: .
clone_size: .
j_call: TRBJ2-6
cdr3_length: 15
v_call: TRBV29-1
cdr3_aa: CSVGEGGSGANVLTF
cdr3_nt: TGCAGCGTTGGTGAGGGTGGCTCTGGGGCCAACGTCCTGACTTTC

d_call: .
clone_size: .
j_call: TRBJ1-1
cdr3_length: 16
v_call: TRBV15
cdr3_aa: CATSRWTAGMNTEAFF
cdr3_nt: TGTGCCACCAGCAGATGGACGGCGGGGATGAACACTGAAGCTTTCTTT

d_call: TRBD2
clone_size: once
j_call: TRBJ2-1
cdr3_length: 16
v_call: TRBV6-1
cdr3_aa: CASSEQLAGDYNEQFF
cdr3_nt: TGTGCCAGCAGTGAGCAACTAGCGGGAGACTACAATGAGCAGTTCTTC

d_call: .
clone_size: .
j_call: TRBJ2-3
cdr3_length: 13
v_call: TRBV29-1
cdr3_aa: CSVNRVYADTQYF
cdr3_nt: TGCAGCGTGAACAGGGTTTACGCAGATACGCAGTATTTT

d_call: .
clone_size: .
j_call: TRBJ2-2
cdr3_length: 14
v_call: TRBV19
cdr3_aa: CASNQGGGTGELFF
cdr3_nt: TGTGCCAGCAATCAAGGAGGAGGGACCGGGGAGCTGTTTTTT

d_call: .
clone_size: .
j_call: TRBJ1-4
cdr3_length: 12
v_call: TRBV15
cdr3_aa: CATSRGTVKLFF
cdr3_nt: TGTGCCACCAGCAGAGGGACAGTAAAACTGTTTTTT

d_call: TRBD1
clone_size: .
j_call: TRBJ2-3
cdr3_length: 16
v_call: TRBV19
cdr3_aa: CASSRRTGAGTDTQYF
cdr3_nt: TGTGCCAGTAGTAGGCGGACAGGGGCTGGCACAGATACGCAGTATTTT

d_call: .
clone_size: .
j_call: TRBJ1-5
cdr3_length: 17
v_call: TRBV5-1
cdr3_aa: CASSLEAGVSGNQPQHF
cdr3_nt: TGCGCCAGCAGCTTGGAGGCAGGGGTTTCTGGCAATCAGCCCCAGCATTTT

d_call: .
clone_size: .
j_call: TRBJ1-1
cdr3_length: 19
v_call: TRBV5-1
cdr3_aa: CASSASIGLMRGMNTEAFF
cdr3_nt: TGCGCCAGCAGCGCGTCTATCGGGCTAATGAGGGGGATGAACACTGAAGCTTTCTTT

d_call: TRBD1
clone_size: once
j_call: TRBJ1-4
cdr3_length: 14
v_call: TRBV15
cdr3_aa: CATSYRDRDEKLFF
cdr3_nt: TGTGCCACCAGCTACCGGGACAGGGATGAAAAACTGTTTTTT

d_call: .
clone_size: .
j_call: TRBJ2-1
cdr3_length: 14
v_call: TRBV2
cdr3_aa: CASSEVGRDNEQFF
cdr3_nt: TGTGCCAGCAGTGAAGTGGGCAGGGACAATGAGCAGTTCTTC

d_call: .
clone_size: few
j_call: TRBJ1-1
cdr3_length: 13
v_call: TRBV7-3
cdr3_aa: CASSLKVQAEAFF
cdr3_nt: TGTGCCAGCAGCTTAAAGGTGCAGGCTGAAGCTTTCTTT

d_call: TRBD2
clone_size: .
j_call: TRBJ2-7
cdr3_length: 17
v_call: TRBV5-1
cdr3_aa: CASSLVSGTSGGHEQYF
cdr3_nt: TGCGCCAGCAGCTTGGTCTCCGGGACTAGCGGGGGACACGAGCAGTACTTC

d_call: TRBD2
clone_size: .
j_call: TRBJ2-2
cdr3_length: 16
v_call: TRBV15
cdr3_aa: CATSRDYGRASGELFF
cdr3_nt: TGTGCCACCAGCAGAGATTACGGGAGGGCCTCCGGGGAGCTGTTTTTT

d_call: .
clone_size: .
j_call: TRBJ2-7
cdr3_length: 15
v_call: TRBV11-2
cdr3_aa: CASSLFDGGPNEQYF
cdr3_nt: TGTGCCAGCAGCTTATTTGACGGAGGGCCCAACGAGCAGTACTTC

d_call: TRBD1
clone_size: .
j_call: TRBJ1-2
cdr3_length: 13
v_call: TRBV19
cdr3_aa: CASSRDRGGGYTF
cdr3_nt: TGTGCCAGTAGTCGGGACAGGGGAGGTGGCTACACCTTC

d_call: .
clone_size: .
j_call: TRBJ1-1
cdr3_length: 14
v_call: TRBV6-5
cdr3_aa: CASSPRGSSTEAFF
cdr3_nt: TGTGCCAGCAGTCCCAGAGGGTCATCCACTGAAGCTTTCTTT

d_call: TRBD2
clone_size: .
j_call: TRBJ2-1
cdr3_length: 15
v_call: TRBV11-2
cdr3_aa: CASNKRPGGLNEQFF
cdr3_nt: TGTGCCAGCAACAAACGCCCGGGGGGGTTGAATGAGCAGTTCTTC

d_call: .
clone_size: .
j_call: TRBJ1-1
cdr3_length: 13
v_call: TRBV6-5
cdr3_aa: CASSYFDGGHAFF
cdr3_nt: TGTGCCAGCAGTTACTTCGACGGGGGGCACGCTTTCTTT

d_call: .
clone_size: .
j_call: TRBJ1-1
cdr3_length: 11
v_call: TRBV6-5
cdr3_aa: CATRTEIEAFF
cdr3_nt: TGTGCCACCAGAACAGAAATCGAAGCTTTCTTT

d_call: .
clone_size: .
j_call: TRBJ1-3
cdr3_length: 16
v_call: TRBV7-7
cdr3_aa: CASSYRATGSGNTIYF
cdr3_nt: TGTGCCAGCAGCTATCGAGCGACAGGCTCTGGAAACACCATATATTTT

d_call: .
clone_size: .
j_call: TRBJ2-7
cdr3_length: 13
v_call: TRBV6-5
cdr3_aa: CASSYSGLYEQYF
cdr3_nt: TGTGCCAGCAGTTACTCGGGACTTTACGAGCAGTACTTC

d_call: TRBD1
clone_size: .
j_call: TRBJ2-2
cdr3_length: 19
v_call: TRBV9
cdr3_aa: CASSTIPVGTGGYTGELFF
cdr3_nt: TGTGCCAGCAGCACAATACCCGTTGGGACAGGGGGCTACACCGGGGAGCTGTTTTTT

d_call: TRBD1
clone_size: .
j_call: TRBJ1-4
cdr3_length: 15
v_call: TRBV5-1
cdr3_aa: CASSWKTGGDEKLFF
cdr3_nt: TGCGCCAGCAGCTGGAAGACAGGGGGGGATGAAAAACTGTTTTTT

d_call: .
clone_size: .
j_call: TRBJ2-7
cdr3_length: 15
v_call: TRBV11-2
cdr3_aa: CASSLSGYGGYEQYF
cdr3_nt: TGTGCCAGCAGCTTATCAGGGTACGGGGGATACGAGCAGTACTTC

d_call: TRBD1
clone_size: .
j_call: TRBJ1-5
cdr3_length: 15
v_call: TRBV7-9
cdr3_aa: CASSLGTGGNQPQHF
cdr3_nt: TGTGCCAGCAGCTTAGGGACAGGGGGCAATCAGCCCCAGCATTTT

d_call: .
clone_size: few
j_call: TRBJ1-1
cdr3_length: 14
v_call: TRBV4-2
cdr3_aa: CASSLQDSYTEAFF
cdr3_nt: TGTGCCAGCAGCCTTCAGGACAGTTACACTGAAGCTTTCTTT

d_call: TRBD2
clone_size: .
j_call: TRBJ2-7
cdr3_length: 14
v_call: TRBV6-5
cdr3_aa: CASRLAGRGGEQYF
cdr3_nt: TGTGCCAGCAGACTAGCGGGAAGGGGGGGGGAGCAGTACTTC

d_call: .
clone_size: .
j_call: TRBJ1-4
cdr3_length: 11
v_call: TRBV28
cdr3_aa: CASSISEKLFF
cdr3_nt: TGTGCCAGCAGTATTAGTGAAAAACTGTTTTTT

d_call: TRBD1
clone_size: .
j_call: TRBJ1-1
cdr3_length: 16
v_call: TRBV5-1
cdr3_aa: CASSQGQGGLATEAFF
cdr3_nt: TGCGCCAGCAGCCAAGGACAGGGGGGTTTGGCAACTGAAGCTTTCTTT

d_call: .
clone_size: .
j_call: TRBJ2-3
cdr3_length: 14
v_call: TRBV7-9
cdr3_aa: CASSLVLTTDTQYF
cdr3_nt: TGTGCCAGCAGCTTAGTACTGACTACAGATACGCAGTATTTT

d_call: .
clone_size: .
j_call: TRBJ1-1
cdr3_length: 14
v_call: TRBV6-1
cdr3_aa: CASSLEGENTEAFF
cdr3_nt: TGTGCCAGCAGTTTAGAGGGAGAGAACACTGAAGCTTTCTTT

d_call: TRBD1
clone_size: .
j_call: TRBJ1-4
cdr3_length: 16
v_call: TRBV5-6
cdr3_aa: CASSRGQGAFSEKLFF
cdr3_nt: TGTGCCAGCAGCCGGGGACAGGGGGCCTTCTCTGAAAAACTGTTTTTT

d_call: .
clone_size: .
j_call: TRBJ1-4
cdr3_length: 14
v_call: TRBV30
cdr3_aa: CACHRGGRWEKLFF
cdr3_nt: TGTGCCTGCCACCGGGGGGGGCGCTGGGAAAAACTGTTTTTT

d_call: .
clone_size: .
j_call: TRBJ2-5
cdr3_length: 16
v_call: TRBV9
cdr3_aa: CASSVDPTRGQETQYF
cdr3_nt: TGTGCCAGCAGCGTTGACCCGACTAGAGGGCAAGAGACCCAGTACTTC

d_call: .
clone_size: .
j_call: TRBJ1-4
cdr3_length: 14
v_call: TRBV5-6
cdr3_aa: CASSLVSVNEKLFF
cdr3_nt: TGTGCCAGCAGCTTGGTCTCAGTTAATGAAAAACTGTTTTTT

d_call: TRBD2
clone_size: .
j_call: TRBJ2-1
cdr3_length: 14
v_call: TRBV29-1
cdr3_aa: CSVRRGGTANEQFF
cdr3_nt: TGCAGCGTCCGCCGCGGGGGGACGGCCAATGAGCAGTTCTTC

d_call: .
clone_size: .
j_call: TRBJ1-2
cdr3_length: 16
v_call: TRBV19
cdr3_aa: CASSHLGGNTPYGYTF
cdr3_nt: TGTGCCAGTAGTCACCTCGGAGGGAACACCCCCTATGGCTACACCTTC

d_call: TRBD1
clone_size: .
j_call: TRBJ1-4
cdr3_length: 18
v_call: TRBV30
cdr3_aa: CAWSETTGTGGGNEKLFF
cdr3_nt: TGTGCCTGGAGTGAAACTACCGGGACAGGGGGTGGCAATGAAAAACTGTTTTTT